The present T cell receptor beta chain was sequenced within a study of T cell repertoires and HLA-DP antigens. Looking at the study overall: In vitro CD4+ alloreactivity was against HeLa-presented HLA-DP. Pre-culture CD4+ samples used about 1,100 ng DNA versus around 200 ng for CD137+CD4+ sorts.

Amplification used primers for 54 TRBV and 13 TRBJ segments. Generated by immunoSEQ multiplex PCR, the TCRdb table keeps only in-frame clones and is missing some. The repertoire has over 100,000 clones, nearly 95% of them found once; the top ten carry around 0.25%. This clone was seen just once. Its matching antigen is unknown. Average purity of the negatively selected CD4+ T cells was 97.7%. CDR1 is MDHEN and CDR2 is SYDVKM in the germline V gene. With V trimmed by 6 bases and J by 4 bases, 5 bases remained unmatched. The CDR3 runs 14 residues. The chain is built from TRBV28 and TRBJ2-1; 8 positions agree with TRBD1. The source material was CD4+ T cells from PBMCs. This sequence was found in a woman aged 18-29 years in good health and CMV-seronegative. The CDR3 protein is CASRRTGSYNEQFF. CDR3 sequence (DNA): TGTGCCAGCAGGAGGACAGGGTCTTACAATGAGCAGTTCTTC. Drawing the rest from reference TRBV28 and TRBJ2-1, the complete variable domain is DVKVTQSSRYLVKRTGEKVFLECVQDMDHENMFWYRQDPGLGLRLIYFSYDVKMKEKGDIPEGYSVSREKKERFSLILESASTNQTSMYLCASRRTGSYNEQFFGPGTRLTVL.